What follows are 26 T cell receptor beta chains derived from one specimen sequenced in a study of blood T cell repertoires in COVID-19 (dated by TCRdb to the early 2020s). The receptor library was made with the immunoSEQ multiplex PCR assay. TCRdb stores this immuneACCESS table with in-frame sequences only. Part of the clones is absent; in the studies checked, under half of the shortfall reflects unresolved V genes, and no reason is known for the rest. This sample lists 140,000 to 150,000 clones; around nine tenths were detected once. Clones ranked in the top ten supply over 9.5% of the sample. Sequenced: peripheral blood. All receptors derive from a man aged 55 to 69 with active or convalescent COVID-19.

This clone was counted a single time. The chain's CDR3 is CASSKASLRTGRTGELFF. As DNA, the CDR3 is TGTGCCAGCAGCAAAGCGTCCCTGAGGACAGGGAGGACCGGGGAGCTGTTTTTT. V and J are TRBV21-1 and TRBJ2-2; TRBD1, as called in the table, went unchecked against the DNA. TRBV21-1 counts as a pseudogene. The CDR3 runs 18 residues.

The chain carries TRBV2 and TRBJ2-7; D remains ambiguous. There are 13 residues in the CDR3. Trimming cost V 7 bases and J 3 bases, with 13 bases left between them. The germline V gene has CDR1 SNHLY and CDR2 FYNNEI. In DNA, the CDR3 is TGTGCCAGCACCCCCACAGAGTTCTACGAGCAGTACTTC. This sequence encodes CASTPTEFYEQYF.

The chain joins TRBV7-9 to TRBJ2-1; TRBD2 is a possible D gene (6 bases). The ends were cut back, 8 bases at V and 6 bases at J, with 11 bases in the middle. CDR3 length equals 12 residues. The V gene's germline CDR1 is SEHNR and CDR2 FQNEAQ (reference sequence). For the CDR3, the DNA is TGTGCCAGCGCCGGGGGAGGCAATGAGCAGTTCTTC. Protein sequence: CASAGGGNEQFF. Looking up the rest from reference TRBV7-9 and TRBJ2-1 gives the full variable domain: DTGVSQNPRHKITKRGQNVTFRCDPISEHNRLYWYRQTLGQGPEFLTYFQNEAQLEKSRLLSDRFSAERPKGSFSTLEIQRTEQGDSAMYLCASAGGGNEQFFGPGTRLTVL.

This CDR3 reads CASSPSGLSSYNEQFF. CDR3 coding DNA: TGTGCCAGCTCACCATCAGGATTAAGCTCCTACAATGAGCAGTTCTTC. This sequence joins TRBV18 and TRBJ2-1; D ambiguous. V lost 2 bases and J lost 0, with 11 bases in between. The germline V gene has CDR1 KGHSH and CDR2 LQKENI. The CDR3 consists of 16 residues.

Written as DNA, the CDR3 is TGTGCCAGCAGTTTATCTAGCGGGAGAAGGGTCAATGAGCAGTTCTTC. Translation: CASSLSSGRRVNEQFF. This rearrangement joins TRBV27 to TRBJ2-1; 9 bases are a match to TRBD2. With V trimmed by 0 bases and J by 6 bases, 6 bases remained unmatched. CDR1 MNHEY and CDR2 SMNVEV come from the germline V gene (reference sequence). The CDR3 contains 16 residues.

In this sample, this clone turned up a few times. The CDR3, as DNA: TGTGCCAGTAAAGGGACTAGGGGTTCCAATGAGCAGTTCTTC. It codes for CASKGTRGSNEQFF. This chain joins TRBV28 and TRBJ2-1; 8 nucleotides align to TRBD2. This CDR3 has 14 residues. Germline lookup yields CDR1 MDHEN and CDR2 SYDVKM. With V trimmed by 9 bases and J by 6 bases, 10 bases remained unmatched. The full variable domain, its missing parts supplied by reference TRBV28 and TRBJ2-1, is DVKVTQSSRYLVKRTGEKVFLECVQDMDHENMFWYRQDPGLGLRLIYFSYDVKMKEKGDIPEGYSVSREKKERFSLILESASTNQTSMYLCASKGTRGSNEQFFGPGTRLTVL.

The chain carries TRBV19 and TRBJ2-5; 8 bases map to TRBD2. This CDR3 has 15 amino acids. V shed 5 bases and J 2 bases; nucleotides not matched to a gene: 7. Germline V gene data show CDR1 as LNHDA and CDR2 as SQIVND (reference sequence). DNA for the CDR3: TGTGCCAGTAGTCCAGTCAGCGGGGGACAAGAGACCCAGTACTTC. It specifies CASSPVSGGQETQYF.

This clone was observed a single time. The rearrangement joins TRBV3-1 (or the pseudogene TRBV3-2) to TRBJ2-3; 9 bases align to TRBD2. Germline assignment: CDR1 LGHDT and CDR2 YNNKEL (reference sequence). The CDR3 runs to 16 residues. V lost 0 bases and J lost 5; bases outside the gene matches: 6. The CDR3 DNA sequence: TGTGCCAGCAGCCAAGATAGGCTAGCGGGAATAGATACGCAGTATTTT. Its protein is CASSQDRLAGIDTQYF.

This chain links TRBV11-2 with TRBJ1-2, with 8 bases matching TRBD1. The CDR3 covers 13 residues. The trim removed 5 bases at V and 8 bases at J, leaving 7 bases unmatched. CDR1 is SGHAT and CDR2 is FQNNGV in the germline V gene. The CDR3 spells CASSLGQGRGYTF. The CDR3 DNA reads TGTGCCAGCAGCCTCGGACAGGGTCGAGGCTACACCTTC.

The chain has TRBV11-3 and TRBJ2-2, with a weak D call TRBD2 (6 bases). The CDR3 extends over 18 amino acids. The germline V gene has CDR1 SGHNT and CDR2 YENEEA. Trimming removed 2 bases from V and 2 bases from J, with 18 bases in between. In nucleotides, the CDR3 is TGTGCCAGCAGCTTAAAGTCCGGGACTGAGTTAAACACCGGGGAGCTGTTTTTT. The encoded protein is CASSLKSGTELNTGELFF.

The CDR3 nucleotides are TGTGCCAGCAGTTTGTATAGACAGCGGGGCAATCAGCCCCAGCATTTT. Translated: CASSLYRQRGNQPQHF. The genes are TRBV28 and TRBJ1-5; maybe TRBD1 (5 bases). The ends were cut back, 3 bases at V and 2 bases at J, with 14 bases in the middle. The CDR3 has 16 residues. Looked up from germline, CDR1 is MDHEN and CDR2 is SYDVKM.

V gene TRBV4-1 combines with J gene TRBJ1-5; no firm D call. This CDR3 has 14 residues. CDR1 and CDR2 (germline): MGHRA, YSYEKL. The V gene lost 0 bases and the J gene lost 3 bases, with 6 bases spanning the gap. DNA for the CDR3: TGCGCCAGCAGCCAAGATCTGGCCAATCAGCCCCAGCATTTT. It yields the protein CASSQDLANQPQHF.

This chain joins TRBV30 and TRBJ1-1, with TRBD1 matching over 7 bases. V shed 1 base, J shed 3 bases, and the junction held 2 bases outside the gene matches. The CDR3 is 13 amino acids. Per the germline V gene, CDR1 is GTSNPN and CDR2 is SVGIG (reference sequence). The CDR3 bases are TGTGCCTGGAGTGGACAGGGTTACACTGAAGCTTTCTTT. Amino acids: CAWSGQGYTEAFF. Full variable domain (missing parts from reference TRBV30 and TRBJ1-1): SQTIHQWPATLVQPVGSPLSLECTVEGTSNPNLYWYRQAAGRGLQLLFYSVGIGQISSEVPQNLSASRPQDRQFILSSKKLLLSDSGFYLCAWSGQGYTEAFFGQGTRLTVV.

Regarding this clone: Compared with germline, one end of the junction differs, possibly owing to a read error. V usage is TRBV7-7 and J usage is TRBJ2-1; tentative D call: TRBD1 (6 bases). Germline CDR1 is SSHAT and CDR2 is FNYEAQ (reference sequence). The CDR3 totals 13 residues. The CDR3 protein is CASSVDRNNEQFF. The CDR3 region has the DNA TGTGCTAGCAGCGTTGACAGGAACAATGAGCAGTTCTTC.

This clone was seen only once. Other DNA sequences from this sample encode an identical CDR3 as well. The chain uses TRBV2 and TRBJ1-5; D might be TRBD1 (5 bases). With 4 bases removed from V and 5 bases from J, the gap between germline ends came to 9 bases. The length of the CDR3 is 13 residues. Germline V CDR1 and CDR2: SNHLY, FYNNEI. CDR3 sequence (DNA): TGTGCCAGCAGTGGGCAGGGTGATCAGCCCCAGCATTTT. Translated, it gives CASSGQGDQPQHF.

V usage is TRBV14 and J usage is TRBJ2-7; 7 nucleotides align to TRBD1. The CDR3 covers 14 residues. Germline V lookup: CDR1 SGHDN, CDR2 FVKESK. V lost 6 bases, J lost 3 bases, and 8 bases stayed unmatched. The CDR3 region is CASSRPGQSYEQYF. In DNA form, the CDR3 reads TGTGCCAGCAGTCGTCCGGGACAGAGCTACGAGCAGTACTTC. Full variable domain (outside the CDR3, taken from reference TRBV14 and TRBJ2-7): EAGVTQFPSHSVIEKGQTVTLRCDPISGHDNLYWYRRVMGKEIKFLLHFVKESKQDESGMPNNRFLAERTGGTYSTLKVQPAELEDSGVYFCASSRPGQSYEQYFGPGTRLTVT.

J is TRBJ2-3 and V is TRBV10-3; 8 nucleotides line up with TRBD2. From germline, CDR1 is ENHRY and CDR2 SYGVKD. V was clipped by 6 bases and J by 2 bases; unmatched bases: 7. The length of the CDR3 is 15 residues. CDR3 nucleotide sequence: TGTGCCATCAGGATACTAGCGGCCGACACAGATACGCAGTATTTT. Translated: CAIRILAADTDTQYF.

In its sample, this clone was seen once. The V and J genes are TRBV2 and TRBJ2-3, with a possible D match to TRBD1 (6 bases). This CDR3 is built from 13 residues. V lost 4 bases to trimming and J lost 3 bases, with 8 bases between them. Germline loops: CDR1 SNHLY, CDR2 FYNNEI. This chain's CDR3 is CASSATGTDTQYF. The DNA for the CDR3 is TGTGCCAGCAGTGCCACAGGGACAGATACGCAGTATTTT.

This chain links TRBV5-4 with TRBJ1-5; D is uncertain. Germline values: CDR1 SGHNT, CDR2 YYREEE (reference sequence). CDR3 length: 13 residues. V was shortened by 0 bases and J by 7 bases, with 8 bases between the two germline ends. DNA for the CDR3: TGTGCCAGCAGCTTGGCAGGTAACCAGCCCCAGCATTTT. It yields the protein CASSLAGNQPQHF.

The chain combines TRBV28 with TRBJ2-7; D might be TRBD1 (7 bases). The CDR3 totals 13 residues. The germline V gene encodes CDR1 MDHEN and CDR2 SYDVKM. V lost 10 bases, J lost 4 bases, and 17 bases lay in between. This CDR3 is CATLGGGKYEQYF. The CDR3 region has the DNA TGTGCCACCTTAGGAGGGGGCAAATACGAGCAGTACTTC.

This clone was observed once. V usage is TRBV24-1 and J usage is TRBJ2-1; 10 bases are shared with TRBD2. This CDR3 contains 16 residues. Losses at the gene ends were 4 bases for V and 8 bases for J; bases not matched to a gene: 10. Germline V CDR1 and CDR2: KGHDR, SFDVKD. CDR3 protein: CATSDRPSGSVDEQFF. Written as DNA, the CDR3 is TGTGCCACCAGTGACCGGCCTAGCGGGAGTGTGGATGAGCAGTTCTTC.

This clone was seen only a few times. The rearrangement links TRBV7-9 to TRBJ2-7; the match to TRBD1 covers 10 bases. Germline CDR1 SEHNR, CDR2 FQNEAQ (reference sequence). The V gene end was trimmed by 5 bases and the J gene end by 7 bases; junction bases not matched to a gene: 11. The CDR3 extends over 15 amino acids. The CDR3 DNA follows: TGTGCCAGCAGCACCCGGGACAGGGGTCTGAGGGAGCAGTACTTC. Its translation: CASSTRDRGLREQYF.

This sequence joins TRBV4-3 and TRBJ2-1; TRBD2 aligns across 9 bases. V gave up 5 bases and J gave up 6 bases; unmatched junction bases: 11. Germline-derived CDR1 and CDR2 are LGHNA and YSLEER. The CDR3 spans 16 residues. The CDR3 nucleotides read TGCGCCAGCAGCAAGGGAGCCGGGACTAGCTCCAATGAGCAGTTCTTC. It yields the protein CASSKGAGTSSNEQFF.

The chain joins TRBV19 to TRBJ2-3, with D tentatively TRBD1 (6 bases). This CDR3 comprises 15 residues. Germline assignment: CDR1 LNHDA and CDR2 SQIVND (reference sequence). Trimming took off 7 bases at V and 1 base at J, with 15 bases between the two ends. CDR3 bases: TGTGCCAGTACTGGTTTGGCAGGGGGCACAGATACGCAGTATTTT. Translating gives CASTGLAGGTDTQYF. Combining the CDR3 with reference TRBV19 and TRBJ2-3 gives the whole variable domain DGGITQSPKYLFRKEGQNVTLSCEQNLNHDAMYWYRQDPGQGLRLIYYSQIVNDFQKGDIAEGYSVSREKKESFPLTVTSAQKNPTAFYLCASTGLAGGTDTQYFGPGTRLTVL.

J is TRBJ2-5 and V is TRBV7-2, with 9 bases fitting TRBD1. This CDR3 contains 18 residues. Germline lookup yields CDR1 SGHTA and CDR2 FQGNSA. V was clipped by 1 base and J by 2 bases; unmatched bases: 11. The CDR3 spells CASSLVGGGTGRQETQYF. The CDR3 nucleotides read TGTGCCAGCAGCTTAGTGGGAGGGGGGACAGGGAGACAAGAGACCCAGTACTTC.

The V gene is TRBV28, the J gene TRBJ2-1; 11 bases match TRBD2. V trimming: 3 bases; J trimming: 6 bases; junction bases outside the gene matches: 7. The CDR3 spans 16 residues. Germline CDR1 MDHEN, CDR2 SYDVKM. This CDR3 reads CASSFFGLAGFNEQFF. The CDR3 DNA sequence: TGTGCCAGCAGTTTCTTCGGACTAGCGGGTTTCAATGAGCAGTTCTTC.